What follows are 19 T cell receptor beta chains derived from one specimen sequenced in a study of cytomegalovirus exposure and HLA in healthy donors. Researchers ran the PCR with 60 Vbeta and 13 Jbeta primers. Here immunoSEQ multiplex PCR was the method, and the copy in TCRdb shows in-frame clones only, minus some. The sample carries under 200,000 clones, over 75% recorded once. Sequencing was carried out using PBMCs. The receptors originated from a man between 18 and 35 years old in good health and CMV-seropositive.

The genes are TRBV2 and TRBJ1-6; D remains ambiguous. The CDR3 loop spans 15 amino acids. The ends were cut back, 2 bases at V and 2 bases at J, with 7 bases in the middle. Germline V gene sequence: CDR1 SNHLY, CDR2 FYNNEI. The CDR3: CASSESQTYNSPLHF. The CDR3 DNA reads TGTGCCAGCAGTGAATCCCAGACCTATAATTCACCCCTCCACTTT. Using reference TRBV2 and TRBJ1-6 for the parts outside the CDR3, the full variable domain is EPEVTQTPSHQVTQMGQEVILRCVPISNHLYFYWYRQILGQKVEFLVSFYNNEISEKSEIFDDQFSVERPDGSNFTLKIRSTKLEDSAMYFCASSESQTYNSPLHFGNGTRLTVT.

The chain has TRBV19 and TRBJ2-5; 10 bases agree with TRBD2. In germline, CDR1 is LNHDA, CDR2 SQIVND (reference sequence). The junction had 6 bases not matched to a gene; V was cut back by 9 bases and J by 5 bases. The CDR3 has 13 amino acids. The CDR3 sequence: CASRAGGLETQYF. CDR3 sequence (DNA): TGTGCCAGCCGAGCGGGGGGGCTTGAGACCCAGTACTTC.

In nucleotides, the CDR3 is TGTGCCAGCAGCCAAGCAGCGGGGGGCCCCTTTGGGCAGTATTTT. Protein product: CASSQAAGGPFGQYF. This rearrangement joins TRBV14 to TRBJ2-3, with 9 positions matching TRBD2. This CDR3 is 15 amino acids long. CDR1 is SGHDN, CDR2 FVKESK, per germline. V gave up 1 base and J gave up 11 bases; unmatched junction bases: 10.

V usage is TRBV2 and J usage is TRBJ1-2; D unresolved. The CDR3 runs to 14 residues. Germline V gives CDR1 SNHLY, CDR2 FYNNEI. With 6 bases removed from V and 6 bases from J, the gap between germline ends came to 17 bases. The CDR3 is CASSVDSGRNGYTF. The CDR3 DNA sequence: TGTGCCAGCAGCGTGGACTCCGGTCGGAATGGCTACACCTTC.

A single count supports this clone. The CDR3 DNA sequence: TGCGCCAGCAGCCTGTTAGTCGCCCCCGCGGGGGAGGAGACCCAGTACTTC. This sequence encodes CASSLLVAPAGEETQYF. The gene calls are TRBV5-1 and TRBJ2-5, with 7 bases fitting TRBD2. This CDR3 spans 17 amino acids. Per germline, CDR1 SGHRS and CDR2 YFSETQ. The V gene end was trimmed by 4 bases and the J gene end by 5 bases; junction bases not matched to a gene: 17. The full variable domain, in which reference TRBV5-1 and TRBJ2-5 provide the parts outside the CDR3, is KAGVTQTPRYLIKTRGQQVTLSCSPISGHRSVSWYQQTPGQGLQFLFEYFSETQRNKGNFPGRFSGRQFSNSRSEMNVSTLELGDSALYLCASSLLVAPAGEETQYFGPGTRLLVL.

This rearrangement joins TRBV7-2 to TRBJ2-7; 8 bases map to TRBD2. Germline V CDR1 and CDR2: SGHTA, FQGNSA. The V gene end was trimmed by 2 bases and the J gene end by 2 bases; junction bases not matched to a gene: 5. This CDR3 is built from 15 residues. This CDR3 is CASSLRPGGTYEQYF. The CDR3 nucleotides are TGTGCCAGCAGCTTACGTCCGGGGGGGACCTACGAGCAGTACTTC.

The chain links TRBV9 to TRBJ1-3; 10 bases align to TRBD1. This CDR3 is built from 16 residues. V shed 0 bases and J 0 bases; nucleotides not matched to a gene: 0. Germline V gives CDR1 SGDLS, CDR2 YYNGEE. CDR3 sequence: CASSVGTGGSGNTIYF. CDR3 nucleotides: TGTGCCAGCAGCGTAGGGACAGGGGGCTCTGGAAACACCATATATTTT.

The V call is TRBV25-1, the J call TRBJ1-2; a weak D match, TRBD1 (6 bases). The V gene's germline CDR1 is MGHDK and CDR2 SYGVNS. The CDR3 totals 18 residues. Trimming cost V 0 bases and J 1 base, with 18 bases left between them. The chain's CDR3 is CASSEYGTGPTDNYGYTF. In DNA, the CDR3 is TGTGCCAGCAGTGAATATGGTACAGGGCCCACCGATAACTATGGCTACACCTTC.

V is TRBV15 and J is TRBJ1-1; 8 nucleotides match TRBD1. The J segment lost 3 bases and the V segment lost 8 bases, leaving 8 bases of the junction unmatched. The CDR3 runs 14 residues. CDR1 is LNHNV, CDR2 YYDKDF, per germline (reference sequence). CDR3 loop: CATVMDRADTEAFF. The CDR3 coding sequence is TGTGCCACCGTAATGGACAGGGCGGACACTGAAGCTTTCTTT.

V is TRBV7-6 and J is TRBJ2-1; TRBD2 aligns across 13 bases. V lost 6 bases and J lost 8; bases outside the gene matches: 7. Germline assignment: CDR1 SGHVS and CDR2 FNYEAQ. CDR3 length: 15 residues. The CDR3 here is CASSRLAGGPYEQFF. Written as DNA, the CDR3 is TGTGCCAGCAGTAGACTAGCGGGGGGCCCGTATGAGCAGTTCTTC.

The chain has TRBV10-1 and TRBJ2-3; D is perhaps TRBD2 (6 bases). CDR1 and CDR2 (germline): WNHNN, SYGVQD (reference sequence). CDR3 size: 15 residues. Between the trimmed V and J ends, which lost 4 bases and 1 base, there was a span of 12 bases. DNA of the CDR3: TGCGCCAGCAGTGCCGGTGCGGGGCGCACAGATACGCAGTATTTT. Translation: CASSAGAGRTDTQYF.

This clone was seen just once. V is TRBV29-1 and J is TRBJ1-3, with 10 bases that match TRBD1. The CDR3 sequence is 13 residues long. CDR1 SQVTM and CDR2 ANQGSEA come from the germline V gene. After removal of 7 bases from V and 3 bases from J, the junction contained 3 bases not matched to a gene. This CDR3 reads CSATGGSGNTIYF. CDR3 coding DNA: TGCAGCGCGACAGGGGGCAGTGGAAACACCATATATTTT.

The chain recombines TRBV10-3 with TRBJ2-1; possible D gene TRBD2, 5 bases. The CDR3 covers 13 residues. The germline CDR1 and CDR2 sequences are ENHRY and SYGVKD. V was pared by 2 bases and J by 7 bases, with 9 bases between. The CDR3 sequence: CAISEPGGNEQFF. CDR3 nucleotides: TGTGCCATCAGTGAGCCTGGCGGGAATGAGCAGTTCTTC.

This CDR3 is CASSLRWTSGGVNEQFF. The CDR3 region has the DNA TGTGCCAGCAGTCTCCGATGGACTAGCGGGGGCGTCAATGAGCAGTTCTTC. The chain is built from TRBV27 and TRBJ2-1; 13 positions agree with TRBD2. Germline values: CDR1 MNHEY, CDR2 SMNVEV (reference sequence). The V and J ends lost 5 bases and 6 bases, in that order; junction bases with no gene match: 10. This CDR3 region has 17 residues.

The chain recombines TRBV19 with TRBJ2-1, with D maybe TRBD1 (7 bases). Trimming took off 6 bases at V and 8 bases at J, with 17 bases between the two ends. Per the germline V gene, CDR1 is LNHDA and CDR2 is SQIVND (reference sequence). This CDR3 comprises 14 residues. Here the CDR3 DNA reads TGTGCCAGTAGCAGGGTGGCCAGGGGGGATGAGCAGTTCTTC. Protein sequence: CASSRVARGDEQFF.

The rearrangement links TRBV5-1 to TRBJ2-3; TRBD2 matches 12 bases. The V segment lost 4 bases and the J segment 5 bases; nucleotides outside the gene matches: 11. The germline V gene encodes CDR1 SGHRS and CDR2 YFSETQ. This CDR3 region has 17 residues. CDR3 bases: TGCGCCAGCAGCCAAAAGCTAGCGGGGGGGTACATAGATACGCAGTATTTT. Protein: CASSQKLAGGYIDTQYF.

This chain links TRBV19 with TRBJ2-3; 7 bases line up with TRBD2. The ends lost 7 bases at V and 0 bases at J; junction bases unmatched: 4. Germline V gene lookup returns CDR1 LNHDA and CDR2 SQIVND (reference sequence). There are 14 residues in the CDR3. The DNA of the CDR3 is TGTGCCAGTAAGCGGGACCCTAGCACAGATACGCAGTATTTT. Amino acids: CASKRDPSTDTQYF.

This chain connects TRBV4-1 to TRBJ1-1; maybe TRBD1 (6 bases). V shed 1 base and J shed 8 bases, with 11 bases lying between them. Germline V lookup: CDR1 MGHRA, CDR2 YSYEKL. This CDR3 comprises 13 residues. CDR3 in DNA: TGCGCCAGCAGCCAAGTCGCTGGGACAGAAGCTTTCTTT. It codes for CASSQVAGTEAFF.

Here the CDR3 reads CASSVGRGDTYNEQFF. CDR3 DNA: TGTGCCAGCAGCGTAGGACGGGGGGATACTTACAATGAGCAGTTCTTC. This chain links TRBV9 with TRBJ2-1; the match to TRBD2 covers 7 bases. CDR3 length: 16 residues. J was trimmed by 4 bases and V by 0 bases; bases with no gene match: 7. Germline V gene data show CDR1 as SGDLS and CDR2 as YYNGEE.